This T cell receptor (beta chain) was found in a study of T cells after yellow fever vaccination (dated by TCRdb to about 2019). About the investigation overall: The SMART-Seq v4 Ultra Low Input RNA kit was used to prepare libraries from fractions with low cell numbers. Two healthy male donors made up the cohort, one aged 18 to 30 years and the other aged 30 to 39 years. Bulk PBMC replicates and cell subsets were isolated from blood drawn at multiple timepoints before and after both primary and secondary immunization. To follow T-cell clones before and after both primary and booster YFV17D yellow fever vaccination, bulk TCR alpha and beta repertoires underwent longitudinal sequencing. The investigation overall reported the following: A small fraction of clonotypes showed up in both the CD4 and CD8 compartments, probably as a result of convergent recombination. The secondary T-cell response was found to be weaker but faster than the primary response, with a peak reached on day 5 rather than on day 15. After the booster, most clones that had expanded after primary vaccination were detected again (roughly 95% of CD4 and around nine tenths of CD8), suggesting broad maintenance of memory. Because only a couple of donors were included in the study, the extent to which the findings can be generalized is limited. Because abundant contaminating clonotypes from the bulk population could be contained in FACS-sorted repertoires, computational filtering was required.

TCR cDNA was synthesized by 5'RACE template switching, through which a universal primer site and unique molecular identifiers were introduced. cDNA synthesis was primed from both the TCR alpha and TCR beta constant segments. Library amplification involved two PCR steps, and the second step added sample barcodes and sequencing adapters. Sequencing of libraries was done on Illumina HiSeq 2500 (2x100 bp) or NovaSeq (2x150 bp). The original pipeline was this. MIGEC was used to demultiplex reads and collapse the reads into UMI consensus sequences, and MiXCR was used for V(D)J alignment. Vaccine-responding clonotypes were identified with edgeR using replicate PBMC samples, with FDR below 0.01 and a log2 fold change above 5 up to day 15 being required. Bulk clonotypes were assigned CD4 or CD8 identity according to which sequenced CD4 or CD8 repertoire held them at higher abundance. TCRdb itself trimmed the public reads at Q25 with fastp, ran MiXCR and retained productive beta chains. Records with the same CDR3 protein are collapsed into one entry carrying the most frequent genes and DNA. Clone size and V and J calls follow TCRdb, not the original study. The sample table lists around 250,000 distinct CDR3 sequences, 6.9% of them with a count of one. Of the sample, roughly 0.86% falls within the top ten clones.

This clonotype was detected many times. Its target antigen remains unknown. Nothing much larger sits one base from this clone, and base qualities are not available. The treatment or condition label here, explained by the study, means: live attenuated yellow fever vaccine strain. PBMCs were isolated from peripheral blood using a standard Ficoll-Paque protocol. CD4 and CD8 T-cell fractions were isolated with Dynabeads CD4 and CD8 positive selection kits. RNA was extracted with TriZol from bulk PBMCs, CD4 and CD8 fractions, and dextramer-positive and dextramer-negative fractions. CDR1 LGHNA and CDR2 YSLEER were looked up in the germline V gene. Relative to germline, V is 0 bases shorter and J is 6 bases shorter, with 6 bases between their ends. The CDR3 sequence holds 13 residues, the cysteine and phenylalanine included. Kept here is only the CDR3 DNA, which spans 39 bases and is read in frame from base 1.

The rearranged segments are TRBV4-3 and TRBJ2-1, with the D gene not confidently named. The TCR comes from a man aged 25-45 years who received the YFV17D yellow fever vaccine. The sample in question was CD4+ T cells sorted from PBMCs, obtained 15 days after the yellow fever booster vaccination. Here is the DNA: TGCGCCAGCAGCCAAGATGTTCCCAATGAGCAGTTCTTC. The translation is CASSQDVPNEQFF.